This TCR beta chain derives from a study of spatial heterogeneity in lung cancer. The time point was: sample taken at primary tumor resection. The germline CDR1 and CDR2 sequences are SGHRS and YFSETQ. The CDR3 has 14 amino acids. The V gene end was trimmed by 5 bases and the J gene end by 6 bases; junction bases not matched to a gene: 8. This clonotype was observed at least ten times. Each CDR3 protein is one row after TCRdb ran MiXCR on the 5' RACE reads. This table holds roughly 25,000 distinct CDR3 sequences, around 4.6% found once. The chain recombines TRBV5-1 with TRBJ2-1; the match to TRBD2 covers 7 bases. The receptor was derived from a male donor with early-stage non-small cell lung cancer. The sample here was PBMCs, taken at surgery. CDR3 sequence (DNA): TGCGCCAGCAGGAATCCTAGCGGCTCCAATGAGCAGTTCTTC. This codes for CASRNPSGSNEQFF.